The T cell receptor beta chain under discussion was sequenced for a study of PD-1 blockade in classical Hodgkin lymphoma. Findings and caveats of the study: Compared with healthy donors, newly diagnosed patients reportedly showed lower baseline TCR diversity.

Using immunoSEQ multiplex PCR, the repertoire was profiled, and TCRdb retains in-frame clones only, with some absent. This table has around 57,000 clones, roughly 86% appearing once. In regard to this clone: Its specificity is unknown.

Regarding time point: cycle 4 day 1 (C4D1), after 6 weeks of nivolumab. Every patient had relapsed following autologous stem cell transplantation, and cohorts differed in brentuximab vedotin exposure. Best responses included complete response and partial response; otherwise, the best response was progressive disease. V shed 6 bases and J shed 2 bases, with 4 bases lying between them. The CDR3 runs to 11 residues. Germline V CDR1 and CDR2: SEHNR, FQNEAQ (reference sequence). Sequenced here: peripheral blood mononuclear cells (PBMCs), sampled before the fourth cycle of nivolumab. The clonotype comes from a human donor with classical Hodgkin lymphoma. J is TRBJ2-5 and V is TRBV7-9; no clear D. CDR3 residues: CASSRQETQYF. The CDR3 DNA is TGTGCCAGCAGTCGTCAAGAGACCCAGTACTTC. Looking up the rest from reference TRBV7-9 and TRBJ2-5 gives the full variable domain: DTGVSQNPRHKITKRGQNVTFRCDPISEHNRLYWYRQTLGQGPEFLTYFQNEAQLEKSRLLSDRFSAERPKGSFSTLEIQRTEQGDSAMYLCASSRQETQYFGPGTRLLVL.